The present entry profiles one T cell receptor (beta chain) with its context. Its specificity is not known. Germline CDR1 reads MDHEN; CDR2 reads SYDVKM. The CDR3 loop spans 13 amino acids. The data originate from a study of T cells expressing NK-cell markers. Study observations and caveats: Among four donors, these clonotypes also ranked first in the CD3+CD56-NKG2C+ fraction. In five or six donors, dominant CD3+CD56+NKG2C+ clonotypes ranked among the top 10 CD8+ clonotypes.

UMIs were included in TCR beta cDNA generated by 5'RACE template switching. TCRdb reprocessed the 5' RACE reads and stores each CDR3 protein as one record, lacking DNA. The sample totals about 260,000 distinct CDR3 sequences. The sequenced material came from blood T cells: a sorted CD56 or NKG2C T cell subset, CD4+ or CD8+ T cells, or bulk PBMC T cells (not recorded which). The rearrangement uses TRBV28 and TRBJ2-5. This clonotype was obtained from a woman between 18 and 70 years old in good health. CDR3 residues: CASRRQYQETQHF. The variable domain in full, with the rest retrieved from reference TRBV28 and TRBJ2-5, is DVKVTQSSRYLVKRTGEKVFLECVQDMDHENMFWYRQDPGLGLRLIYFSYDVKMKEKGDIPEGYSVSREKKERFSLILESASTNQTSMYLCASRRQYQETQHFGPGTRLLVL.